Each of the 9 T cell receptor beta chains below was sequenced from the same sample in a study of T cell changes during pregnancy in multiple sclerosis. Produced via immunoSEQ multiplex PCR; TCRdb's table is partial and in-frame only. The repertoire holds some 110,000 clones, with around 93% as singletons. The sequencing used peripheral blood, collected after pregnancy. Source of these receptors: a female donor with multiple sclerosis, enrolled in a pregnancy study.

The chain employs TRBV5-1 and TRBJ1-4; D might be TRBD1 (5 bases). Germline V gene sequence: CDR1 SGHRS, CDR2 YFSETQ. V lost 7 bases, J lost 1 base, and 11 bases lay in between. The CDR3 runs to 14 residues. The CDR3 is CASRERGTNEKLFF. DNA of the CDR3: TGCGCCAGCCGAGAAAGGGGAACTAATGAAAAACTGTTTTTT.

The chain uses TRBV6-1 and TRBJ1-1; TRBD1 is a possible D gene (5 bases). Trimming cost V 6 bases and J 4 bases, with 15 bases left between them. CDR3 length equals 14 residues. CDR1 and CDR2 from the germline V gene are MNHNS and SASEGT. CDR3 nucleotides: TGTGCCAGCAGAGGAGGGGCCGGGGGCACTGAAGCTTTCTTT. Its translation is CASRGGAGGTEAFF.

The V and J genes are TRBV2 and TRBJ1-2, with TRBD1 matching 7 bases. CDR3 length: 14 amino acids. Germline V lookup: CDR1 SNHLY, CDR2 FYNNEI. Trimming took 3 bases from V and 3 from J; bases not matched to a gene: 4. The DNA of the CDR3 is TGTGCCAGCAGTGACAGGGGGAGCGACTATGGCTACACCTTC. This codes for CASSDRGSDYGYTF. The entire variable domain, with the rest obtained from reference TRBV2 and TRBJ1-2, is as follows: EPEVTQTPSHQVTQMGQEVILRCVPISNHLYFYWYRQILGQKVEFLVSFYNNEISEKSEIFDDQFSVERPDGSNFTLKIRSTKLEDSAMYFCASSDRGSDYGYTFGSGTRLTVV.

CDR3 in DNA: TGTGCCAGCAGTTCCACAGGGTCAACTAATGAAAAACTGTTTTTT. Its translation: CASSSTGSTNEKLFF. This sequence joins TRBV14 and TRBJ1-4; maybe TRBD1 (6 bases). This CDR3 spans 15 amino acids. The germline gives CDR1 SGHDN, CDR2 FVKESK. Deletions cut 6 bases from V and 0 bases from J, with 11 bases between.

The chain links TRBV2 to TRBJ1-5; D remains ambiguous. The length of the CDR3 is 15 residues. In germline, CDR1 is SNHLY, CDR2 FYNNEI. Trimming took 6 bases from V and 0 from J, leaving 12 bases between them. The DNA of the CDR3 is TGTGCCAGCAGCCGCAGAACCGATAGCAATCAGCCCCAGCATTTT. It specifies CASSRRTDSNQPQHF. Together with reference TRBV2 and TRBJ1-5, the CDR3 gives the full variable domain: EPEVTQTPSHQVTQMGQEVILRCVPISNHLYFYWYRQILGQKVEFLVSFYNNEISEKSEIFDDQFSVERPDGSNFTLKIRSTKLEDSAMYFCASSRRTDSNQPQHFGDGTRLSIL.

The gene calls are TRBV2 and TRBJ2-7; 12 bases agree with TRBD2. Per the germline V gene, CDR1 is SNHLY and CDR2 is FYNNEI. The V segment lost 6 bases and the J segment 2 bases; nucleotides outside the gene matches: 8. The CDR3 has 16 residues. The CDR3 coding sequence is TGTGCCAGCAGGACCCCTCCTAGCGGGAGGGCCTACGAGCAGTACTTC. Its translation: CASRTPPSGRAYEQYF.

The chain uses TRBV9 and TRBJ2-3, with 7 bases identical to TRBD2. Germline V gives CDR1 SGDLS, CDR2 YYNGEE. This CDR3 spans 16 amino acids. V lost 0 bases to trimming and J lost 3 bases; unmatched junction nucleotides: 7. The CDR3, as DNA: TGTGCCAGCAGCGTAGGGGGCGGGAGTTGGACAGATACGCAGTATTTT. Its protein is CASSVGGGSWTDTQYF.

The V and J genes are TRBV18 and TRBJ1-5; TRBD1 aligns across 9 bases. Trimming at V came to 2 bases and at J to 2 bases, leaving 10 bases not matched to a gene. Germline lookup yields CDR1 KGHSH and CDR2 LQKENI. There are 18 residues in the CDR3. The CDR3 nucleotides are TGTGCCAGCTCACCAATACGGACAGGGGCAAATGGCAATCAGCCCCAGCATTTT. Translating gives CASSPIRTGANGNQPQHF.

V is TRBV2 and J is TRBJ2-1, with 8 bases matching TRBD2. J gave up 4 bases and V 0 bases, and 5 bases lay outside the gene matches. CDR3 length equals 16 residues. Germline lookup yields CDR1 SNHLY and CDR2 FYNNEI. The chain's CDR3 is CASSEAVGLGYNEQFF. The CDR3, as DNA: TGTGCCAGCAGTGAAGCAGTGGGACTAGGGTACAATGAGCAGTTCTTC. Looking up the rest from reference TRBV2 and TRBJ2-1 gives the full variable domain: EPEVTQTPSHQVTQMGQEVILRCVPISNHLYFYWYRQILGQKVEFLVSFYNNEISEKSEIFDDQFSVERPDGSNFTLKIRSTKLEDSAMYFCASSEAVGLGYNEQFFGPGTRLTVL.